The 22 T cell receptor beta chains presented below share a single source sample, sequenced in a study of T cell responses to AZD1222 COVID-19 vaccine. TCRdb's copy holds only in-frame clones and misses some; the assay was immunoSEQ multiplex PCR. The table has around 99,000 clones, over 80% seen once. The source material was peripheral blood, sampled 28 days after the second AZD1222 dose. The receptors stem from an adult who received the AZD1222 COVID-19 vaccine.

J is TRBJ2-1 and V is TRBV6-2 or TRBV6-3; 11 positions agree with TRBD2. CDR3 length: 15 residues. Germline values: CDR1 MNHEY, CDR2 SVGEGT. V lost 0 bases, J lost 6 bases, and 1 base stayed unmatched. This chain's CDR3 is CASSYSGLAGNEQFF. CDR3 sequence (DNA): TGTGCCAGCAGTTACTCTGGACTAGCGGGCAATGAGCAGTTCTTC.

The chain has TRBV7-9 and TRBJ2-3; D remains ambiguous. This CDR3 contains 11 residues. Trimming took 2 bases from V and 6 from J, leaving 3 bases between them. The germline CDR1 and CDR2 sequences are SEHNR and FQNEAQ (reference sequence). The CDR3 bases are TGTGCCAGCAGCTTACGCGATACGCAGTATTTT. This codes for CASSLRDTQYF.

This chain joins TRBV10-1 and TRBJ2-1; unclear D gene. V shed 6 bases and J shed 5 bases, with 11 bases lying between them. CDR1 and CDR2 (germline): WNHNN, SYGVQD (reference sequence). The CDR3 is made up of 13 amino acids. The CDR3, as DNA: TGCGCCAGCAGCACCTATGATGACAATGAGCAGTTCTTC. It codes for CASSTYDDNEQFF.

This clone appeared a single time. This chain joins TRBV30 and TRBJ1-5; 7 positions agree with TRBD1. The J segment lost 5 bases and the V segment lost 4 bases, leaving 5 bases of the junction unmatched. The CDR3 is 13 amino acids. The germline V gene has CDR1 GTSNPN and CDR2 SVGIG (reference sequence). The CDR3 nucleotides read TGTGCCTGGAATCAGGGGGTCGATCAGCCCCAGCATTTT. Residues: CAWNQGVDQPQHF.

The genes are TRBV21-1 and TRBJ1-2; whether TRBD1, the table's D call, matches the DNA was not checked. TRBV21-1 is a known pseudogene. The CDR3 has 16 residues. In DNA, the CDR3 is TGTGCCAGCAGCAAAGGGGACAGGGCCCGGGGTGGTGGCTACACCTTC. This gives the protein CASSKGDRARGGGYTF.

This clone was found a few times. This chain connects TRBV18 to TRBJ2-5; D is perhaps TRBD1 (6 bases). V was shortened by 3 bases and J by 5 bases, with 13 bases between the two germline ends. The CDR3 sequence is 14 residues long. Germline CDR1 is KGHSH and CDR2 is LQKENI. This CDR3 is CASSPPGVLETQYF. The CDR3 nucleotides are TGTGCCAGCTCACCCCCAGGGGTTTTGGAGACCCAGTACTTC.

The chain combines TRBV6-5 with TRBJ1-2; no reliable D call. This CDR3 contains 15 residues. Germline assignment: CDR1 MNHEY and CDR2 SVGAGI. V was cut by 4 bases and J by 2 bases, with 14 bases left in between. The CDR3 is CASSFRLGQNYGYTF. The CDR3 DNA reads as TGTGCCAGCAGTTTCCGCCTAGGGCAGAACTATGGCTACACCTTC.

A remark on this clone: The same CDR3 is also encoded by other DNA sequences in this sample. This chain links TRBV3-1 (or the pseudogene TRBV3-2) with TRBJ2-5; the D is unclear. With 0 bases removed from V and 5 bases from J, the gap between germline ends came to 13 bases. Germline V CDR1 and CDR2: LGHDT, YNNKEL (reference sequence). CDR3 size: 15 residues. CDR3 loop: CASSQDPGPRETQYF. As DNA, the CDR3 is TGTGCCAGCAGCCAAGATCCCGGACCCCGGGAGACCCAGTACTTC.

The chain combines TRBV2 with TRBJ1-2; 9 bases match TRBD1. Germline CDR1 reads SNHLY; CDR2 reads FYNNEI. The CDR3 totals 15 residues. The trim removed 4 bases at V and 6 bases at J, leaving 9 bases unmatched. CDR3 amino acids: CASSADRGKEDGYTF. As DNA, the CDR3 is TGTGCCAGCAGTGCTGACAGGGGGAAGGAGGATGGCTACACCTTC. The full variable domain, its missing parts supplied by reference TRBV2 and TRBJ1-2, is EPEVTQTPSHQVTQMGQEVILRCVPISNHLYFYWYRQILGQKVEFLVSFYNNEISEKSEIFDDQFSVERPDGSNFTLKIRSTKLEDSAMYFCASSADRGKEDGYTFGSGTRLTVV.

The chain joins TRBV24-1 to TRBJ2-7; D is possibly TRBD1 (5 bases). The DNA end favors TRBJ2-5, so the J call may be wrong. Germline CDR1 reads KGHDR; CDR2 reads SFDVKD. The CDR3 is made up of 16 amino acids. The DNA of the CDR3 is TGTGCCACCAGTGATGGGGCGAACCATCTCCAAGAGACCCAGTACTTC. Encoded protein: CATSDGANHLQETQYF.

This clone was counted a single time. The chain employs TRBV28 and TRBJ1-1; 7 nucleotides line up with TRBD1. The CDR3 totals 14 residues. Germline-derived CDR1 and CDR2 are MDHEN and SYDVKM. V was clipped by 5 bases and J by 6 bases; unmatched bases: 9. CDR3 sequence reads: CASSPVPDRAEAFF. DNA of the CDR3: TGTGCCAGCAGTCCCGTACCCGACAGGGCTGAAGCTTTCTTT.

V usage is TRBV30 and J usage is TRBJ2-1; TRBD2 aligns across 11 bases. Trimming at V came to 3 bases and at J to 2 bases, leaving 0 bases not matched to a gene. CDR3 length: 14 residues. Germline V lookup: CDR1 GTSNPN, CDR2 SVGIG (reference sequence). CDR3 in amino acids: CAWRTSGAYNEQFF. The DNA for the CDR3 is TGTGCCTGGAGGACTAGCGGGGCCTACAATGAGCAGTTCTTC. Using reference TRBV30 and TRBJ2-1 for the parts outside the CDR3, the full variable domain is SQTIHQWPATLVQPVGSPLSLECTVEGTSNPNLYWYRQAAGRGLQLLFYSVGIGQISSEVPQNLSASRPQDRQFILSSKKLLLSDSGFYLCAWRTSGAYNEQFFGPGTRLTVL.

The chain couples TRBV19 to TRBJ1-2; TRBD1 might be the D (6 bases). CDR1 and CDR2 from the germline V gene are LNHDA and SQIVND (reference sequence). This CDR3 contains 12 residues. Deletions cut 11 bases from V and 7 bases from J, with 17 bases between. The CDR3 reads CACQDIGGGYTF. The CDR3 nucleotides read TGTGCCTGCCAGGACATAGGGGGTGGCTACACCTTC.

This clone was recorded once. The chain links TRBV23-1 to TRBJ1-5; D uncertain. TRBV23-1 carries the ORF label, with uncertain function. CDR3 size: 14 residues. With 9 bases removed from V and 2 bases from J, the gap between germline ends came to 14 bases. In DNA form, the CDR3 reads TGCGCCAGACGGCAAAATAGTGGCAATCAGCCCCAGCATTTT. Translation: CARRQNSGNQPQHF.

V and J are TRBV29-1 and TRBJ2-1; D uncertain. The V end lost 7 bases, the J end lost 5 bases, and 3 bases lay between the germline ends. CDR1 and CDR2 from the germline V gene are SQVTM and ANQGSEA. The CDR3 length is 9 residues. The CDR3 sequence: CSANNEQFF. The CDR3, as DNA: TGCAGCGCGAACAATGAGCAGTTCTTC.

The genes are TRBV4-1 and TRBJ1-3, with 7 bases that match TRBD1. With 1 base clipped from V and 0 bases from J, the junction kept 12 bases outside the gene matches. The germline V gene has CDR1 MGHRA and CDR2 YSYEKL. The CDR3 extends over 19 amino acids. CDR3 sequence (DNA): TGCGCCAGCAGCCAAGGGGGAAGTGGAGGGGGCAGCTCTGGAAACACCATATATTTT. Encoded protein: CASSQGGSGGGSSGNTIYF.

The gene calls are TRBV4-1 and TRBJ2-2; D could derive from TRBD1 or TRBD2 (6 bases each). Trimming took off 10 bases at V and 0 bases at J, with 24 bases between the two ends. Looked up from germline, CDR1 is MGHRA and CDR2 is YSYEKL. The CDR3 sequence is 18 residues long. For the CDR3, the DNA is TGCGCCACCCCGGCGGGGCAGGGGAAGGTCGCGAACACCGGGGAGCTGTTTTTT. It translates to CATPAGQGKVANTGELFF.

The chain employs TRBV5-4 and TRBJ1-3; D remains unclear. Germline V gene sequence: CDR1 SGHNT, CDR2 YYREEE (reference sequence). V lost 5 bases, J lost 3 bases, and 9 bases lay in between. The CDR3 covers 13 residues. The CDR3 DNA sequence: TGTGCCAGCAGTTCTAAAAATGGAAACACCATATATTTT. Translation gives CASSSKNGNTIYF.

This clone has only one observation. The chain couples TRBV7-2 to TRBJ1-5; D gene unclear. V gave up 3 bases and J gave up 1 base, with 7 bases separating them. Looked up from germline, CDR1 is SGHTA and CDR2 is FQGNSA. The CDR3 is made up of 14 amino acids. This CDR3 is CASSFRGSNQPQHF. The CDR3 nucleotides are TGTGCCAGCAGCTTTCGAGGGAGCAATCAGCCCCAGCATTTT. Combining the CDR3 with reference TRBV7-2 and TRBJ1-5 gives the whole variable domain GAGVSQSPSNKVTEKGKDVELRCDPISGHTALYWYRQSLGQGLEFLIYFQGNSAPDKSGLPSDRFSAERTGGSVSTLTIQRTQQEDSAVYLCASSFRGSNQPQHFGDGTRLSIL.

This chain links TRBV5-5 with TRBJ2-4; 9 positions agree with TRBD1. Per the germline V gene, CDR1 is SGHKS and CDR2 is YYEKEE (reference sequence). J was trimmed by 2 bases and V by 2 bases; bases with no gene match: 2. CDR3 length equals 15 residues. CDR3 sequence: CASSLGQGPKNIQYF. The DNA of the CDR3 is TGTGCCAGCAGCTTAGGACAGGGGCCCAAAAACATTCAGTACTTC. Full variable domain (remainder filled in from reference TRBV5-5 and TRBJ2-4): DAGVTQSPTHLIKTRGQQVTLRCSPISGHKSVSWYQQVLGQGPQFIFQYYEKEERGRGNFPDRFSARQFPNYSSELNVNALLLGDSALYLCASSLGQGPKNIQYFGAGTRLSVL.

The chain carries TRBV19 and TRBJ1-3; 7 nucleotides match TRBD1. The V and J ends lost 10 bases and 0 bases, in that order; junction bases with no gene match: 12. CDR3 length: 16 amino acids. The germline CDR1 and CDR2 sequences are LNHDA and SQIVND (reference sequence). The CDR3 DNA reads TGTGCCACTAGAAGGACAGGACCCCTCTCTGGAAACACCATATATTTT. Its translation is CATRRTGPLSGNTIYF.

This clone was seen only a few times. This chain's CDR3 is CAWSVGGLVEQYF. The CDR3 nucleotides read TGTGCCTGGAGTGTTGGGGGGCTCGTCGAGCAGTACTTC. The V gene is TRBV30, the J gene TRBJ2-7; D tentatively fits TRBD1 or TRBD2 (6 bases each). This CDR3 spans 13 amino acids. The V gene's germline CDR1 is GTSNPN and CDR2 SVGIG (reference sequence). Trimming removed 0 bases from V and 6 bases from J, with 12 bases in between.